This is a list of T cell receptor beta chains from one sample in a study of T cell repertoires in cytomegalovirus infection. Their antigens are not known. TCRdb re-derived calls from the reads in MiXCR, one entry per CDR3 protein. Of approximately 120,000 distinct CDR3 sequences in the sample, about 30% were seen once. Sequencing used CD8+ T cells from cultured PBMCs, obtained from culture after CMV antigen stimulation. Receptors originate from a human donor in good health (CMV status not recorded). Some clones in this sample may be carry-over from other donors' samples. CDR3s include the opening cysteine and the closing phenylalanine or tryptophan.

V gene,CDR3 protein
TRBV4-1,CASSHDIYQPQHF
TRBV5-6,CASSFLTGRGEQYF
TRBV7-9,CASRSLAVTYNEQFF
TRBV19,CASSISRNQPQHF
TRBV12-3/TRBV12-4,CASSSGEDGYTF
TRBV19,CASSIGGDSYNEQFF
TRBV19,CASGMGPPPAAPYNEQFF
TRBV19,CASTPWGGGKNIQYF
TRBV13,CASSTRDSGDRETQYF
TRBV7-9,CASSTGWGEQFF
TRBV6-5,CASSYSEDRAYEQYF
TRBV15,CATSRVDTETEAFF
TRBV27,CASAMRRGYQSGANVLTF
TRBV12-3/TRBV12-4,CASSSPGGDLLTGELFF
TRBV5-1,CASSLVGSGAKRRTEAFF
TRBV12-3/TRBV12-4,CASSGLGGELFF